Presented here are 19 T cell receptor beta chains from one specimen sequenced in a study of vaccination and CD4 T cells after COVID-19. Time point meaning: late sampling 161 to 241 days after vaccination in three convalescent patients. Treatment denoted: approximately nine-day PBMC culture with coronavirus spike peptide pools or control peptides (ViraFEST assay). Antigen specificity for these receptors is unknown. Sequencing of cultured CD4+ T cell DNA used the Oncomine TCR Beta short-read assay. TCRdb independently ran MiXCR on the PCR reads; one entry per CDR3 protein. The sample has 22,000 or so distinct CDR3 sequences; about 30% are singletons. The specimen was CD4+ T cells from blood, cultured in vitro, collected about 7 months after SARS-CoV-2 vaccination. Every receptor here comes from a human donor who had recovered from COVID-19.

The sample holds a few counts of this clonotype. The chain employs TRBV6-1 and TRBJ2-7; D gene unclear. Trimming took off 6 bases at V and 4 bases at J, with 16 bases between the two ends. The CDR3 is 14 amino acids. Germline V CDR1 and CDR2: MNHNS, SASEGT. CDR3: CASSFLEARYEQYF. In DNA form, the CDR3 reads TGTGCCAGCAGCTTCCTAGAGGCCCGTTACGAGCAGTACTTC.

The rearrangement uses TRBV4-2 and TRBJ2-7; maybe TRBD2 (6 bases). Germline CDR1 reads LGHNA; CDR2 reads YNFKEQ. V dropped 2 bases and J dropped 3 bases, with 14 bases sitting between them. This CDR3 is 15 amino acids long. The CDR3: CASSQPGLLNYEQYF. The CDR3 DNA is TGTGCCAGCAGCCAACCGGGACTTCTCAACTACGAGCAGTACTTC.

This clonotype is categorized as medium-sized. This chain connects TRBV20-1 to TRBJ1-2; D not certain. The CDR3 covers 14 residues. CDR1 DFQATT and CDR2 SNEGSKA come from the germline V gene (reference sequence). The V and J ends lost 1 base and 6 bases respectively, with 15 bases between them. CDR3 residues: CSARAATALDGYTF. The DNA for the CDR3 is TGCAGTGCTAGAGCAGCGACGGCTTTGGATGGCTACACCTTC.

This clonotype occurred a few times. The chain employs TRBV20-1 and TRBJ2-5; tentative D call: TRBD1 (6 bases). The germline V gene has CDR1 DFQATT and CDR2 SNEGSKA (reference sequence). The V end lost 2 bases, the J end lost 0 bases, and 25 bases lay between the germline ends. The CDR3 totals 19 residues. CDR3: CSARPSTTTQGRDQETQYF. The DNA of the CDR3 is TGCAGTGCTAGACCGTCCACGACCACACAGGGTAGGGACCAAGAGACCCAGTACTTC.

The chain uses TRBV6-1 and TRBJ1-3, with no clear D. Trimming removed 10 bases from V and 4 bases from J, with 11 bases in between. The CDR3 is 12 amino acids. Germline values: CDR1 MNHNS, CDR2 SASEGT. DNA for the CDR3: TGTGCCACGGGTCTGGGGGGAAACACCATATATTTT. This gives the protein CATGLGGNTIYF.

The gene calls are TRBV6-2 or TRBV6-3 and TRBJ2-3; D gene unclear. The CDR3 length is 17 residues. CDR1 and CDR2 from the germline V gene are MNHEY and SVGEGT. The V end lost 7 bases, the J end lost 1 base, and 21 bases lay between the germline ends. This CDR3 is CASTPGPRLLGTDTQYF. In DNA form, the CDR3 reads TGTGCCAGCACCCCCGGGCCTAGACTCCTCGGCACAGATACGCAGTATTTT.

The chain recombines TRBV24-1 with TRBJ2-3, with D perhaps given as TRBD1 or TRBD2 (5 bases each). Trimming took off 5 bases at V and 0 bases at J, with 14 bases between the two ends. The germline gives CDR1 KGHDR, CDR2 SFDVKD. This CDR3 has 16 residues. CDR3 in amino acids: CATSAGRGSSTDTQYF. CDR3 sequence (DNA): TGTGCCACCAGTGCAGGGAGAGGTTCTAGCACAGATACGCAGTATTTT.

This chain joins TRBV4-1 and TRBJ2-2, with D perhaps TRBD1 or TRBD2 (6 bases each). Trimming took 4 bases from V and 0 from J, leaving 9 bases between them. Germline CDR1 MGHRA, CDR2 YSYEKL. CDR3 length: 15 amino acids. In nucleotides, the CDR3 is TGCGCCAGCAGCCGCGGGACAACGAACACCGGGGAGCTGTTTTTT. It encodes CASSRGTTNTGELFF.

This clonotype was detected only once. One end of the junction fails to match germline, which may point to a read error. V gene TRBV7-7 combines with J gene TRBJ1-6; D perhaps matches TRBD1 (5 bases). This CDR3 region has 16 residues. Germline CDR1 reads SSHAT; CDR2 reads FNYEAQ (reference sequence). CDR3 sequence: CASSHRQFYYNSPLHF. CDR3 nucleotide sequence: TGTGCTAGCAGCCATAGACAGTTCTACTACAATTCACCCCTCCACTTT. The whole variable domain, remainder taken from reference TRBV7-7 and TRBJ1-6, is GAGVSQSPRYKVTKRGQDVTLRCDPISSHATLYWYQQALGQGPEFLTYFNYEAQPDKSGLPSDRFSAERPEGSISTLTIQRTEQRDSAMYRCASSHRQFYYNSPLHFGNGTRLTVT.

The V and J genes are TRBV30 and TRBJ1-1; no reliable D call. V lost 1 base to trimming and J lost 7 bases, with 13 bases between them. CDR3 length: 13 amino acids. Germline CDR1 and CDR2: GTSNPN and SVGIG (reference sequence). In nucleotides, the CDR3 is TGTGCCTGGAGTGAGGGCCTCGAGGGTGAAGCTTTCTTT. The encoded protein is CAWSEGLEGEAFF.

The chain employs TRBV7-2 and TRBJ2-7; 7 nucleotides agree with TRBD1. Trimming cost V 5 bases and J 2 bases; bases outside gene matches: 3. Germline V gene data show CDR1 as SGHTA and CDR2 as FQGNSA. The CDR3 runs 13 residues. For the CDR3, the DNA is TGTGCCAGCAGCCACGGGACAGCCTACGAGCAGTACTTC. Its translation: CASSHGTAYEQYF.

V and J are TRBV5-1 and TRBJ2-7, with D unresolved. Trimming took off 5 bases at V and 6 bases at J, with 12 bases between the two ends. This CDR3 comprises 12 residues. From germline, CDR1 is SGHRS and CDR2 YFSETQ. Written as DNA, the CDR3 is TGCGCCAGCAGGGTTTATCCAGGCGAGCAGTACTTC. Translation gives CASRVYPGEQYF.

This clonotype has a count of ten or more. The V and J genes are TRBV15 and TRBJ1-1; D gene ambiguous. Trimming left V 0 bases short and J 6 bases short, with 11 bases between. The CDR3 runs 14 residues. Germline V CDR1 and CDR2: LNHNV, YYDKDF (reference sequence). The CDR3 spells CATSRDSRAAEAFF. The CDR3 bases are TGTGCCACCAGCAGAGATAGTAGGGCAGCTGAAGCTTTCTTT.

This clonotype was recorded a few times. J is TRBJ2-1 and V is TRBV7-2, with D possibly matching TRBD2 (5 bases). Germline V gives CDR1 SGHTA, CDR2 FQGNSA. The CDR3 contains 15 residues. V lost 0 bases to trimming and J lost 0 bases, with 6 bases between them. The CDR3 sequence is CASSLAGSSYNEQFF. The DNA for the CDR3 is TGTGCCAGCAGCTTAGCTGGGAGCTCCTACAATGAGCAGTTCTTC.

This chain joins TRBV6-1 and TRBJ2-6; D is uncertain. The CDR3 loop spans 19 amino acids. Trimming removed 6 bases from V and 0 bases from J, with 21 bases in between. CDR1 and CDR2 (germline): MNHNS, SASEGT. The CDR3 nucleotides read TGTGCCAGCAGAGCCGGCCTGGTCAGAACCGCCTCTGGGGCCAACGTCCTGACTTTC. The encoded protein is CASRAGLVRTASGANVLTF.

The CDR3 protein is CASSFGQVERLFF. In DNA form, the CDR3 reads TGTGCCAGCAGCTTCGGACAGGTCGAGAGGCTGTTTTTT. The rearrangement joins TRBV7-2 to TRBJ2-2; 7 bases align to TRBD1. The V gene's germline CDR1 is SGHTA and CDR2 FQGNSA. J was trimmed by 13 bases and V by 3 bases; bases with no gene match: 8. The CDR3 contains 13 residues.

The gene calls are TRBV24-1 and TRBJ1-2; weak D call: TRBD1 (5 bases). Looked up from germline, CDR1 is KGHDR and CDR2 is SFDVKD. V lost 3 bases to trimming and J lost 8 bases, with 18 bases between them. The CDR3 totals 15 residues. CDR3: CATSDGTFSARGYTF. The DNA of the CDR3 is TGTGCCACCAGTGATGGGACTTTCTCCGCGCGGGGCTACACCTTC.

This clonotype was detected a few times. J is TRBJ2-1 and V is TRBV7-2; maybe TRBD2 (5 bases). From germline, CDR1 is SGHTA and CDR2 FQGNSA. The CDR3 contains 16 residues. Deletions cut 1 base from V and 3 bases from J, with 13 bases between. CDR3: CASSLGRLANYNEQFF. DNA of the CDR3: TGTGCCAGCAGCTTAGGGCGGCTAGCAAACTACAATGAGCAGTTCTTC.

There are a few counts of this clonotype. The gene calls are TRBV24-1 and TRBJ2-3; tentatively, D is TRBD2 (6 bases). Trimming pared 2 bases from V and 4 bases from J, leaving 6 bases between. This CDR3 is 13 amino acids long. The germline V gene encodes CDR1 KGHDR and CDR2 SFDVKD. In DNA form, the CDR3 reads TGTGCCACCAGTGATTCTAGCGCAGATACGCAGTATTTT. Amino acids: CATSDSSADTQYF.